The T cell receptor (beta chain) under discussion was sequenced for a study of T cells in Graves' hyperthyroidism and ophthalmopathy. What was amplified from RNA transcripts were TCR beta CDR3 regions. TCR CDR3 regions were first amplified by RT-PCR with HTBI primers. MiXCR, run by TCRdb on the multiplex PCR reads, gives a single entry per CDR3 protein. The table has roughly 380,000 distinct CDR3 sequences, more than 11% seen once. V gave up 0 bases and J gave up 7 bases; unmatched junction bases: 7. CDR3 length: 14 residues. In germline, CDR1 is SGHRS, CDR2 YFSETQ. This clonotype was observed many times.

Material for sequencing was blood. The chain couples TRBV5-1 to TRBJ2-7, with 7 positions matching TRBD1. The clonotype originates from a woman in her sixties or seventies with Graves' hyperthyroidism. The CDR3 loop reads CASSLVGQPKEQYF. As DNA, the CDR3 is TGCGCCAGCAGCTTGGTGGGACAGCCTAAGGAGCAGTACTTC.